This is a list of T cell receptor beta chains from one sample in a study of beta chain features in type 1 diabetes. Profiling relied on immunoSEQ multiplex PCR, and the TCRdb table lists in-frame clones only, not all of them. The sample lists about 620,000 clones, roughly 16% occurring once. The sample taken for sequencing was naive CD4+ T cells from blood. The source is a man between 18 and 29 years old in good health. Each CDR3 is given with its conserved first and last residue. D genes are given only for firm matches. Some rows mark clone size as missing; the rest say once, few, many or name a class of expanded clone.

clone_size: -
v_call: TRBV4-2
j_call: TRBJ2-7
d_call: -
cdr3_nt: TGTGCCAGCAGCCAAGACAGGGGAGTCGAGCAGTACTTC
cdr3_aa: CASSQDRGVEQYF

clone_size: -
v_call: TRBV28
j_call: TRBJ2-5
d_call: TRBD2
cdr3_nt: TGTGCCCAAAACAAGCGGGAGCCCGGGAAGACCCAGTACTTC
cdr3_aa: CAQNKREPGKTQYF

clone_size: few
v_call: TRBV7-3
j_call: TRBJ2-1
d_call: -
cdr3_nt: TGTGCCAGCAGCTCACAATCCCGACATGAGCAGTTCTTC
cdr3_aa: CASSSQSRHEQFF

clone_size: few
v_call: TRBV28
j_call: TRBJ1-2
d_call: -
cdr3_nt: TGTGCCAGCAGGCCTAGCCGGGGCCTCTATGGCTACACCTTC
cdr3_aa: CASRPSRGLYGYTF

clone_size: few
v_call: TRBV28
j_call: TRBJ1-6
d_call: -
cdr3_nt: TGTGCCAGCAGTTTACGTGGGGTCAATAATTCACCCCTCCACTTT
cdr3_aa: CASSLRGVNNSPLHF

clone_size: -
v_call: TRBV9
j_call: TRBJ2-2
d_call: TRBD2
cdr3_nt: TGTGCCAGCAGCGTAGTGAGCGGCGGCCAGCGGGGCACCGGGGAGCTGTTTTTT
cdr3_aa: CASSVVSGGQRGTGELFF

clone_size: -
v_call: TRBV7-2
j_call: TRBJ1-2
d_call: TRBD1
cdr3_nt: TGTGCCAGCAGCACAAAGGGGGCGAGTAGCTACACCTTC
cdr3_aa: CASSTKGASSYTF

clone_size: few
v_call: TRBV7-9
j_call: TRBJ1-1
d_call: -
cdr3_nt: TGTGCCAGCAGGTATGGGGCTATGAACACTGAAGCTTTCTTT
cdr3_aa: CASRYGAMNTEAFF

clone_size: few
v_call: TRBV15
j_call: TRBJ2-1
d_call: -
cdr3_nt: TGTGCCACCAGCAGACCCCAGGAACGGAGCTCCTACAATGAGCAGTTCTTC
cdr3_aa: CATSRPQERSSYNEQFF

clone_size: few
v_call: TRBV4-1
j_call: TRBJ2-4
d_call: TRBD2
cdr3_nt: TGCGCCAGCAGCTCAATAGCGGGAGTAAGCATTCAGTACTTC
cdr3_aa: CASSSIAGVSIQYF

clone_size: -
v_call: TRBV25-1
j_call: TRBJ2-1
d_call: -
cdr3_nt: TGTGCCAGCAGTGGCCGACGGGGCGAGCAGTTCTTC
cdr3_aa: CASSGRRGEQFF

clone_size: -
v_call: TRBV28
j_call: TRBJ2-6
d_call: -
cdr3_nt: TGTGCCAGCAGTTTCCGGTCTGGGGCCAACGTCCTGACTTTC
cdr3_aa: CASSFRSGANVLTF

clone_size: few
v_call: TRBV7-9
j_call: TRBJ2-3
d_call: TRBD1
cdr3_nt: TGTGCCAGCAGACCACGGGGACAGGGAAAAGCGGATACGCAGTATTTT
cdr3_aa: CASRPRGQGKADTQYF

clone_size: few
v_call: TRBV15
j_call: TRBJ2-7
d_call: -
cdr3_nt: TGTGCCACCAGCAGAGACGAGGTCTTGGGCCGCCTCCCCCACGAGCAGTACTTC
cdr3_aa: CATSRDEVLGRLPHEQYF